These T cell receptor beta chains were read from a single sample in a study of OX40 agonist ivuxolimab in advanced cancers. The repertoire was sequenced with immunoSEQ multiplex PCR; TCRdb's copy has only in-frame clones and lacks some. Seen here are around 40,000 clones, approximately 84% observed once, and the top ten hold 15%. The specimen was CD4+ or CD8+ T cells sorted from blood, collected in a trial of the OX40 agonist ivuxolimab. Receptor source: an adult with an advanced solid tumor such as melanoma, head and neck, liver or kidney cancer. Each CDR3 is given with its conserved first and last residue. Each record gives: V gene, J gene, D gene, clone size, CDR3 protein, CDR3 DNA. The D gene is left open where the match is weak. Clone size, where shown, is once, few, many, or a class for clones that have expanded.

V: TRBV2; J: TRBJ1-2; D: .; size: .; CDR3: CASSDRQVAAWGYTF; DNA: TGTGCCAGCAGTGATCGACAGGTCGCCGCCTGGGGCTACACCTTC
V: TRBV28; J: TRBJ2-1; D: .; size: .; CDR3: CASSFLTSSYNEQFF; DNA: TGTGCCAGCAGTTTCTTGACGAGCTCCTACAATGAGCAGTTCTTC
V: TRBV6-1; J: TRBJ2-7; D: TRBD2; size: .; CDR3: CASSEWGGSYEQYF; DNA: TGTGCCAGCAGTGAGTGGGGGGGCTCCTACGAGCAGTACTTC
V: TRBV7-8; J: TRBJ2-5; D: .; size: .; CDR3: CASSLELAPMETQYF; DNA: TGTGCCAGCAGCTTAGAACTAGCCCCAATGGAGACCCAGTACTTC
V: TRBV9; J: TRBJ1-2; D: .; size: .; CDR3: CASSVEDGTYGYTF; DNA: TGTGCCAGCAGCGTAGAGGACGGGACTTATGGCTACACCTTC
V: TRBV6-5; J: TRBJ2-5; D: TRBD2; size: .; CDR3: CASSPRTSQETQYF; DNA: TGTGCCAGCAGTCCCAGGACTAGCCAAGAGACCCAGTACTTC
V: TRBV19; J: TRBJ1-5; D: .; size: .; CDR3: CASSQGTGNQPQHF; DNA: TGTGCCAGTAGCCAGGGAACGGGCAATCAGCCCCAGCATTTT
V: TRBV4-2; J: TRBJ2-3; D: .; size: .; CDR3: CASSQEAGQSTDTQYF; DNA: TGTGCCAGCAGCCAAGAGGCGGGCCAGAGCACAGATACGCAGTATTTT
V: TRBV28; J: TRBJ1-1; D: TRBD1; size: once; CDR3: CASSLAGQGAPNTEAFF; DNA: TGTGCCAGCAGTTTAGCGGGACAGGGGGCCCCGAACACTGAAGCTTTCTTT
V: TRBV29-1; J: TRBJ2-7; D: TRBD2; size: .; CDR3: CSAGLAGSSYEQYF; DNA: TGCAGCGCGGGACTAGCGGGAAGCTCCTACGAGCAGTACTTC
V: TRBV15; J: TRBJ2-1; D: TRBD1; size: .; CDR3: CATSTYRGTNNEQFF; DNA: TGTGCCACCAGCACTTACAGGGGCACTAACAATGAGCAGTTCTTC
V: TRBV4-1; J: TRBJ1-4; D: TRBD1; size: .; CDR3: CASPGQGACEKLFF; DNA: TGCGCCAGCCCCGGACAGGGGGCTTGTGAAAAACTGTTTTTT
V: TRBV4-1; J: TRBJ2-2; D: .; size: .; CDR3: CASSQRGHQNAGELFF; DNA: TGCGCCAGCAGCCAGAGGGGACACCAAAATGCCGGGGAGCTGTTTTTT
V: TRBV27; J: TRBJ1-2; D: TRBD1; size: .; CDR3: CASSSLGGTVYGYTF; DNA: TGTGCCAGCAGTTCCCTTGGGGGGACAGTCTATGGCTACACCTTC
V: TRBV2; J: TRBJ1-5; D: .; size: once; CDR3: CASSAMTADNQPQHF; DNA: TGTGCCAGCAGTGCCATGACAGCAGACAATCAGCCCCAGCATTTT
V: TRBV7-8; J: TRBJ2-1; D: .; size: .; CDR3: CASSFTGSPYNEQFF; DNA: TGTGCCAGCAGCTTTACGGGGAGCCCCTACAATGAACAGTTCTTC
V: TRBV19; J: TRBJ2-7; D: .; size: .; CDR3: CASSRGLAGPAYEQYF; DNA: TGTGCCAGTAGCAGGGGGCTAGCGGGACCGGCATACGAGCAGTACTTC
V: TRBV7-3; J: TRBJ2-3; D: TRBD2; size: .; CDR3: CASSTGGAADTQYF; DNA: TGTGCCAGCAGCACCGGGGGGGCGGCAGATACGCAGTATTTT
V: TRBV5-6; J: TRBJ2-1; D: .; size: .; CDR3: CASSLWDHPYNEQFF; DNA: TGTGCCAGCAGCTTATGGGACCACCCCTACAATGAGCAGTTCTTC
V: TRBV11-1; J: TRBJ2-5; D: .; size: .; CDR3: CASSLGETQYF; DNA: TGTGCCAGCAGCTTGGGAGAGACCCAGTACTTC
V: TRBV6-4; J: TRBJ2-7; D: .; size: .; CDR3: CASRRRPPPEQYF; DNA: TGTGCCAGCAGAAGAAGGCCCCCCCCCGAGCAGTACTTC
V: TRBV28; J: TRBJ2-3; D: .; size: .; CDR3: CASSLTFAGDTQYF; DNA: TGTGCCAGCAGTCTCACCTTTGCGGGAGATACGCAGTATTTT
V: TRBV16; J: TRBJ1-1; D: .; size: .; CDR3: CASSQSLGARGTEAFF; DNA: TGTGCCAGCAGCCAATCATTAGGGGCCAGGGGTACTGAAGCTTTCTTT
V: TRBV28; J: TRBJ2-7; D: .; size: .; CDR3: CASTGQTSYLLEQYF; DNA: TGTGCCAGCACCGGACAAACCAGTTATCTCCTCGAGCAGTACTTC
V: TRBV4-1; J: TRBJ2-7; D: .; size: .; CDR3: CASSQALGGDEQYF; DNA: TGCGCCAGCAGCCAAGCCCTGGGTGGGGACGAGCAGTACTTC
V: TRBV7-9; J: TRBJ2-5; D: .; size: .; CDR3: CASSLVLLEETQYF; DNA: TGTGCCAGCAGCTTGGTTTTGCTAGAAGAGACCCAGTACTTC
V: TRBV28; J: TRBJ2-3; D: TRBD1; size: .; CDR3: CASSFGDRELDTQYF; DNA: TGTGCCAGCAGTTTTGGGGACAGGGAGTTAGATACGCAGTATTTT
V: TRBV7-9; J: TRBJ2-5; D: .; size: .; CDR3: CASSFREHYQETQYF; DNA: TGTGCCAGCAGCTTTCGCGAACATTACCAAGAGACCCAGTACTTC
V: TRBV5-6; J: TRBJ1-4; D: .; size: .; CDR3: CASSLGVWEKLFF; DNA: TGTGCCAGCAGCTTGGGGGTTTGGGAAAAACTGTTTTTT
V: TRBV4-2; J: TRBJ1-3; D: .; size: .; CDR3: CASSQDGNTIYF; DNA: TGTGCCAGCAGCCAAGACGGAAACACCATATATTTT
V: TRBV2; J: TRBJ1-2; D: .; size: .; CDR3: CASSEALRDRNYGYTF; DNA: TGTGCCAGCAGTGAAGCGCTCCGGGACCGAAATTATGGCTACACCTTC
V: TRBV30; J: TRBJ1-2; D: .; size: .; CDR3: CAWGERGPNYGYTF; DNA: TGTGCCTGGGGGGAACGGGGACCTAACTATGGCTACACCTTC
V: TRBV28; J: TRBJ2-7; D: TRBD2; size: .; CDR3: CASSFPWGEGPHEQYF; DNA: TGTGCCAGCAGTTTTCCTTGGGGGGAGGGCCCCCACGAGCAGTACTTC
V: TRBV28; J: TRBJ1-4; D: TRBD1; size: .; CDR3: CASRPQGGRAGSEKLFF; DNA: TGTGCCAGCAGACCCCAGGGGGGACGGGCGGGGAGTGAAAAACTGTTTTTT
V: TRBV13; J: TRBJ1-1; D: .; size: once; CDR3: CASSFPSRGLNTEAFF; DNA: TGTGCCAGCAGCTTCCCCTCCCGGGGCTTGAACACTGAAGCTTTCTTT
V: TRBV5-3; J: TRBJ2-7; D: .; size: .; CDR3: CASSLGGGQYF; DNA: TGTGCCAGCAGCTTGGGTGGAGGGCAGTACTTC
V: TRBV6-5; J: TRBJ2-5; D: TRBD2; size: .; CDR3: CASTIGEGTEQYF; DNA: TGTGCCAGCACCATCGGGGAGGGGACTGAGCAGTACTTC
V: TRBV4-3; J: TRBJ1-1; D: .; size: few; CDR3: CASSQDLGAGNTEAFF; DNA: TGCGCCAGCAGCCAAGACCTCGGCGCAGGGAACACTGAAGCTTTCTTT
V: TRBV1; J: TRBJ1-6; D: .; size: once; CDR3: CTSKKRGRGPPLHF; DNA: TGCACCAGCAAAAAAAGGGGGCGGGGACCACCCCTCCACTTT
V: TRBV5-6; J: TRBJ2-7; D: TRBD2; size: .; CDR3: CASSLLTSGTYEQYF; DNA: TGTGCCAGCAGCTTGTTGACTAGCGGAACCTACGAGCAGTACTTC
V: TRBV6-4; J: TRBJ2-7; D: TRBD2; size: .; CDR3: CASSGAGGEQYF; DNA: TGTGCCAGCAGTGGGGCGGGGGGTGAGCAGTACTTC
V: TRBV5-1; J: TRBJ2-7; D: .; size: few; CDR3: CASSSNQGLEQYF; DNA: TGCGCCAGCAGCTCCAATCAGGGACTCGAGCAGTACTTC
V: TRBV7-9; J: TRBJ2-3; D: .; size: once; CDR3: CASSPPPDTQYF; DNA: TGTGCCAGCAGCCCCCCCCCGGATACGCAGTATTTT
V: TRBV18; J: TRBJ2-1; D: TRBD2; size: .; CDR3: CASSQMTSGGAYNEQFF; DNA: TGTGCCAGCTCACAAATGACTAGCGGGGGGGCCTACAATGAGCAGTTCTTC
V: TRBV4-1; J: TRBJ2-5; D: TRBD1; size: .; CDR3: CASSRSGQGVGETQYF; DNA: TGCGCCAGCAGCCGTTCGGGACAGGGGGTCGGGGAGACCCAGTACTTC
V: TRBV4-1; J: TRBJ1-1; D: .; size: .; CDR3: CASSQEQRGEAFF; DNA: TGCGCCAGCAGCCAAGAACAGAGGGGTGAAGCTTTCTTT
V: TRBV13; J: TRBJ2-7; D: TRBD2; size: .; CDR3: CASSLGKLAGGSYEQYF; DNA: TGTGCCAGCAGCTTAGGTAAACTAGCGGGGGGCTCCTACGAGCAGTACTTC
V: TRBV7-9; J: TRBJ1-2; D: .; size: medium-sized; CDR3: CASSDFLQGTVPDGYTF; DNA: TGTGCCAGCAGCGACTTCTTACAGGGAACGGTTCCCGATGGCTACACCTTC
V: TRBV27; J: TRBJ2-5; D: .; size: once; CDR3: CASSPQGYQETQYF; DNA: TGTGCCAGCAGTCCCCAGGGGTACCAAGAGACCCAGTACTTC
V: TRBV27; J: TRBJ1-2; D: .; size: few; CDR3: CASSLFGGGYGYTF; DNA: TGTGCCAGCAGTTTATTCGGGGGAGGGTATGGCTACACCTTC
V: TRBV7-9; J: TRBJ2-1; D: TRBD1; size: .; CDR3: CASSTVDRVRNNEQFF; DNA: TGTGCCAGCAGCACCGTGGACAGGGTGAGAAACAATGAGCAGTTCTTC
V: TRBV6-5; J: TRBJ2-7; D: .; size: .; CDR3: CASSYSGGSYEQYF; DNA: TGTGCCAGCAGTTACTCGGGCGGGTCCTACGAGCAGTACTTC